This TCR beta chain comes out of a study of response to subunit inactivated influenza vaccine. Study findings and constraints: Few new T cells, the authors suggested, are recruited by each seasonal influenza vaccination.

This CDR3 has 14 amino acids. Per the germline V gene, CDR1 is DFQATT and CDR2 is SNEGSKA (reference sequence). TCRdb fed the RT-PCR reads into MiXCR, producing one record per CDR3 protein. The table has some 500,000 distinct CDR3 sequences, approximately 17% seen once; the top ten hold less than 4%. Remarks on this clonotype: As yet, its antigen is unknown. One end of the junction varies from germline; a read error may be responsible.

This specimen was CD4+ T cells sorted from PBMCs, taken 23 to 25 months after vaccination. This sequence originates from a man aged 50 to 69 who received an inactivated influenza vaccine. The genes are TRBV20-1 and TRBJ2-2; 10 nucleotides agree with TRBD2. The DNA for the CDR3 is TGCAGTGCTCAACTAGCGGGAACCACCCGGGAGCTGTTTTTT. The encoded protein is CSAQLAGTTRELFF.